The clone carrying this T cell receptor beta chain came up a few times. Generated by immunoSEQ multiplex PCR, the TCRdb table keeps only in-frame clones and is missing some. The data contain fewer than 80,000 clones, roughly nine tenths of them singletons. Germline V gives CDR1 SQVTM, CDR2 ANQGSEA. Trimming pared 8 bases from V and 3 bases from J, leaving 17 bases between. The CDR3 sequence is 14 residues long. This sample was taken from a study of OX40 agonist ivuxolimab in advanced cancers. The chain links TRBV29-1 to TRBJ1-3; TRBD1 might be the D (6 bases). The specimen was CD4+ or CD8+ T cells sorted from blood, collected in a trial of the OX40 agonist ivuxolimab. This receptor was identified in an adult with an advanced solid tumor such as melanoma, head and neck, liver or kidney cancer. CDR3: CSTQQGGFGNTIYF. As DNA, the CDR3 is TGCAGCACCCAACAGGGAGGCTTTGGAAACACCATATATTTT.